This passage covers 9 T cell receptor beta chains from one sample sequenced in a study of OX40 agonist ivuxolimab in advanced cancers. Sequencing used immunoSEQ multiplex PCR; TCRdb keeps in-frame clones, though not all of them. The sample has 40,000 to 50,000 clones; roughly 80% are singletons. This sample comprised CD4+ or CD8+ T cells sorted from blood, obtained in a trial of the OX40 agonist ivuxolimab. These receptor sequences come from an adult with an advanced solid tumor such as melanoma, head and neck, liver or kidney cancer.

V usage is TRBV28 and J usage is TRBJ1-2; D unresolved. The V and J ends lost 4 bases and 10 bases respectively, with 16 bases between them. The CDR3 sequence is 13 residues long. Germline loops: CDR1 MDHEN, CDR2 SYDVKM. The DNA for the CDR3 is TGTGCCAGCAGTTCCCCGAAACCGGGTGTCTACACCTTC. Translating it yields CASSSPKPGVYTF.

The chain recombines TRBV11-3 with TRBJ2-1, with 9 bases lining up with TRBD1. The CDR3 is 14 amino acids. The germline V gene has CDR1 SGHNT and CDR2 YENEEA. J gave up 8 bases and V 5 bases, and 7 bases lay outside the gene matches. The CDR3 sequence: CASSPGTGIHEQFF. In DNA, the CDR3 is TGTGCCAGCAGCCCCGGGACAGGGATCCATGAGCAGTTCTTC.

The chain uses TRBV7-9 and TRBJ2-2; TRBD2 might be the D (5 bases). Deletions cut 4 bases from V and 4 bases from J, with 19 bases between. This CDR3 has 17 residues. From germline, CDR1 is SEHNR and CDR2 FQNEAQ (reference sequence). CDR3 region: CASSSYTPGVSTGELFF. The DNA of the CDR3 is TGTGCCAGCAGCTCTTACACACCCGGGGTTAGCACCGGGGAGCTGTTTTTT.

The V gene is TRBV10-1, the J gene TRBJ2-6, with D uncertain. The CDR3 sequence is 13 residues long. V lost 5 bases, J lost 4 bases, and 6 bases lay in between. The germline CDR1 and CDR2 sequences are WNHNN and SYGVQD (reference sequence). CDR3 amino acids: CASSNRGANVLTF. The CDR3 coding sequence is TGCGCCAGCAGTAACCGGGGGGCCAACGTCCTGACTTTC.

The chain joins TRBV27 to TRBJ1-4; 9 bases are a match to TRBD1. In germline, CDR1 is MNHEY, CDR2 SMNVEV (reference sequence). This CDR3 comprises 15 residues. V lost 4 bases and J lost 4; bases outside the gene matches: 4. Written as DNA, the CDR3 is TGTGCCAGCAGTTCACAGGGGGCGGATAATGAAAAACTGTTTTTT. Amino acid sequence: CASSSQGADNEKLFF.

The CDR3 here is CASSQLGSGIGYTF. CDR3 nucleotide sequence: TGTGCCAGCAGCCAACTAGGATCGGGGATTGGCTACACCTTC. The chain is built from TRBV7-9 and TRBJ1-2; D gene ambiguous. The CDR3 loop spans 14 amino acids. Trimming pared 5 bases from V and 7 bases from J, leaving 17 bases between. In germline, CDR1 is SEHNR, CDR2 FQNEAQ (reference sequence).

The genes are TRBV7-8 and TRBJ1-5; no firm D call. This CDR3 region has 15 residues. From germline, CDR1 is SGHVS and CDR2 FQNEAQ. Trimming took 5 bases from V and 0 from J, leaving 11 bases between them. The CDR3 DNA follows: TGTGCCAGCAGCCCCCGGGGAGGTAGCAATCAGCCCCAGCATTTT. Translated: CASSPRGGSNQPQHF.

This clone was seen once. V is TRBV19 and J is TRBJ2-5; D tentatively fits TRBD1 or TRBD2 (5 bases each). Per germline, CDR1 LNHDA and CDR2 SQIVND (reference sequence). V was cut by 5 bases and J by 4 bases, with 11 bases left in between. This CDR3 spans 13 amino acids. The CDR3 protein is CASSLGTRETQYF. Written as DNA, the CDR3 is TGTGCCAGTAGTCTTGGGACGCGAGAGACCCAGTACTTC.

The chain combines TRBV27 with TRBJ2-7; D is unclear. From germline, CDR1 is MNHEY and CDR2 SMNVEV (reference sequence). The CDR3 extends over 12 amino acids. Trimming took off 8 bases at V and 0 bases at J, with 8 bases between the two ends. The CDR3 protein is CASRRNSYEQYF. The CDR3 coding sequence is TGTGCCAGCCGACGGAACTCCTACGAGCAGTACTTC.